Below are 25 T cell receptor beta chains sequenced from a single sample in a study of shared clonotypes between healthy human individuals. Produced via immunoSEQ multiplex PCR; TCRdb's table is partial and in-frame only. This sample has roughly 2 million clones, with approximately 95% found just once. Source material: naive CD4+ T cells sorted from blood. As for subset: CD45RA+ positively selected. Source of these receptors: a young man in good health.

Concerning this clone: This sample includes further DNA sequences coding for the same CDR3. This rearrangement joins TRBV7-9 to TRBJ2-5, with D uncertain. The CDR3 length is 14 residues. CDR1 is SEHNR and CDR2 is FQNEAQ in the germline V gene (reference sequence). Trimming took 1 base from V and 5 from J, leaving 11 bases between them. DNA of the CDR3: TGTGCCAGCAGCTTAGGGCTGGCGAGGGAGACCCAGTACTTC. It yields the protein CASSLGLARETQYF. Based on the CDR3 plus reference TRBV7-9 and TRBJ2-5, the full variable domain is DTGVSQNPRHKITKRGQNVTFRCDPISEHNRLYWYRQTLGQGPEFLTYFQNEAQLEKSRLLSDRFSAERPKGSFSTLEIQRTEQGDSAMYLCASSLGLARETQYFGPGTRLLVL.

V is TRBV29-1 and J is TRBJ2-1, with no clear D. The germline gives CDR1 SQVTM, CDR2 ANQGSEA. The CDR3 totals 14 residues. V lost 3 bases to trimming and J lost 0 bases, with 9 bases between them. The CDR3 protein is CSVDFSSSYNEQFF. The CDR3 DNA reads TGCAGCGTTGATTTTTCCAGCTCCTACAATGAGCAGTTCTTC.

The V gene is TRBV5-4, the J gene TRBJ1-2; D might be TRBD1 (6 bases). Between the trimmed V and J ends, which lost 1 base and 8 bases, there was a span of 12 bases. The CDR3 is 13 amino acids. Germline V CDR1 and CDR2: SGHNT, YYREEE (reference sequence). CDR3 in DNA: TGTGCCAGCAGCTTGCCGGGGGGCACGGGCTACACCTTC. Its translation: CASSLPGGTGYTF.

This sequence joins TRBV30 and TRBJ1-2, with D perhaps TRBD1 (6 bases). The CDR3 extends over 13 amino acids. V lost 1 base to trimming and J lost 6 bases, with 12 bases between them. From germline, CDR1 is GTSNPN and CDR2 SVGIG (reference sequence). The CDR3 coding sequence is TGTGCCTGGAGTGAAACAGGGATCAATGGCTACACCTTC. Translation: CAWSETGINGYTF.

The V call is TRBV25-1, the J call TRBJ1-3; no firm D call. Germline-derived CDR1 and CDR2 are MGHDK and SYGVNS. V dropped 3 bases and J dropped 1 base, with 10 bases sitting between them. The CDR3 is made up of 15 amino acids. The CDR3 DNA reads as TGTGCCAGCAGTGAGCCGGGGAAGTCTGGAAACACCATATATTTT. It specifies CASSEPGKSGNTIYF.

The V gene is TRBV6-1, the J gene TRBJ2-3; 8 positions match TRBD1. The CDR3 totals 16 residues. V shed 5 bases and J 5 bases; nucleotides not matched to a gene: 12. Germline CDR1 MNHNS, CDR2 SASEGT. CDR3 protein: CASSKGQGVGGDTQYF. The CDR3 DNA is TGTGCCAGCAGTAAAGGACAGGGCGTCGGGGGAGATACGCAGTATTTT.

This chain uses TRBV7-2 with TRBJ1-2; 7 bases are a match to TRBD1. CDR1 and CDR2 from the germline V gene are SGHTA and FQGNSA. The junction had 10 bases not matched to a gene; V was cut back by 5 bases and J by 4 bases. The CDR3 runs to 15 residues. The CDR3 region has the DNA TGTGCCAGCAGCCTGGCGACAGGGATGGGCTATGGCTACACCTTC. Translation gives CASSLATGMGYGYTF.

This clone showed up just a few times. The chain couples TRBV27 to TRBJ1-6, with D unresolved. This CDR3 contains 13 residues. Trimming removed 8 bases at V and 2 bases at J, with 7 bases between. Per germline, CDR1 MNHEY and CDR2 SMNVEV (reference sequence). The chain's CDR3 is CASGRTYNSPLHF. The CDR3 region has the DNA TGTGCCAGCGGTCGCACCTATAATTCACCCCTCCACTTT.

The chain uses TRBV10-3 and TRBJ1-1, with TRBD1 matching over 7 bases. The trim removed 5 bases at V and 7 bases at J, leaving 1 base unmatched. The germline V gene has CDR1 ENHRY and CDR2 SYGVKD. The CDR3 has 11 residues. Here the CDR3 DNA reads TGTGCCATCAGTCGGGACAGTGAAGCTTTCTTT. Translated: CAISRDSEAFF.

The gene calls are TRBV5-1 and TRBJ2-2, with D perhaps TRBD1 (6 bases). This CDR3 has 15 amino acids. The ends were cut back, 4 bases at V and 1 base at J, with 11 bases in the middle. Germline V lookup: CDR1 SGHRS, CDR2 YFSETQ. CDR3 amino acids: CASSTQTGNTGELFF. DNA for the CDR3: TGCGCCAGCAGCACCCAGACAGGGAACACCGGGGAGCTGTTTTTT. The variable domain in full, completed from reference TRBV5-1 and TRBJ2-2, reads KAGVTQTPRYLIKTRGQQVTLSCSPISGHRSVSWYQQTPGQGLQFLFEYFSETQRNKGNFPGRFSGRQFSNSRSEMNVSTLELGDSALYLCASSTQTGNTGELFFGEGSRLTVL.

This clone was recorded only once. The rearrangement joins TRBV2 to TRBJ2-3; D may match TRBD1 or TRBD2 (5 bases each). The length of the CDR3 is 15 residues. Germline V gene lookup returns CDR1 SNHLY and CDR2 FYNNEI. V was shortened by 6 bases and J by 1 base, with 14 bases between the two germline ends. This CDR3 reads CASRFRDGGTDTQYF. For the CDR3, the DNA is TGTGCCAGCAGGTTCCGGGACGGAGGCACAGATACGCAGTATTTT.

Of note for this clone: At one boundary the junction diverges from the germline segment, which might be a read error. This chain connects TRBV5-4 to TRBJ2-7; D is tentatively TRBD1 or TRBD2 (5 bases each). Germline loops: CDR1 SGHNT, CDR2 YYREEE (reference sequence). This CDR3 is 14 amino acids long. CDR3 region: CASSSGPSSSEQYF. As DNA, the CDR3 is TGTGCCAGCAGCTCGGGACCCAGCTCCTCCGAGCAGTACTTC.

The chain combines TRBV11-2 with TRBJ1-1; 8 nucleotides align to TRBD1. Trimming removed 3 bases from V and 7 bases from J; junction bases left unmatched: 4. Germline assignment: CDR1 SGHAT and CDR2 FQNNGV. CDR3 length equals 13 residues. The chain's CDR3 is CASSFRTGLEAFF. The DNA for the CDR3 is TGTGCCAGCAGCTTCCGGACAGGGCTTGAAGCTTTCTTT.

The chain recombines TRBV29-1 with TRBJ2-3; D possibly corresponds to TRBD1 (5 bases). The CDR3 contains 14 residues. The V end was cut by 4 bases, the J end by 0 bases, with 11 bases between. Germline CDR1 and CDR2: SQVTM and ANQGSEA. The CDR3 nucleotides read TGCAGCGTTGCCGCAGGGATAAGCACAGATACGCAGTATTTT. Protein: CSVAAGISTDTQYF.

The V call is TRBV30, the J call TRBJ2-3; 7 bases are shared with TRBD2. The CDR3 runs to 15 residues. The V gene's germline CDR1 is GTSNPN and CDR2 SVGIG (reference sequence). V was pared by 3 bases and J by 5 bases, with 11 bases of the junction left unmatched. CDR3 in DNA: TGTGCCTGGAGAGGAGGTGGTTTAGCGGGAGATACGCAGTATTTT. Translated, it gives CAWRGGGLAGDTQYF.

On this clone itself: The sample holds other DNA sequences that translate to the same CDR3. The rearrangement joins TRBV28 to TRBJ2-7; no clear D gene. V lost 2 bases and J 2 bases, leaving 7 bases between the germline ends. This CDR3 is built from 13 residues. Germline assignment: CDR1 MDHEN and CDR2 SYDVKM. The CDR3 reads CASSLRVPYEQYF. CDR3 nucleotides: TGTGCCAGCAGTTTAAGGGTTCCCTACGAGCAGTACTTC.

This clone was detected only once. The same CDR3 also results from other DNA sequences found in this sample. The V gene is TRBV6-1, the J gene TRBJ1-4; D gene uncertain. The V and J ends lost 1 base and 5 bases respectively, with 5 bases between them. CDR1 MNHNS and CDR2 SASEGT come from the germline V gene. The CDR3 is 13 residues long. CDR3 amino acids: CASSEGPNEKLFF. In DNA, the CDR3 is TGTGCCAGCAGTGAAGGGCCCAATGAAAAACTGTTTTTT.

The chain links TRBV7-2 to TRBJ1-6; 11 bases are shared with TRBD1. The trim removed 5 bases at V and 6 bases at J, leaving 6 bases unmatched. The germline V gene has CDR1 SGHTA and CDR2 FQGNSA. There are 16 residues in the CDR3. The CDR3 DNA reads TGTGCCAGCAGCCCAAGGACAGGGGGCTCTAATTCACCCCTCCACTTT. Amino acids: CASSPRTGGSNSPLHF. Complete variable domain (other parts from reference TRBV7-2 and TRBJ1-6): GAGVSQSPSNKVTEKGKDVELRCDPISGHTALYWYRQSLGQGLEFLIYFQGNSAPDKSGLPSDRFSAERTGGSVSTLTIQRTQQEDSAVYLCASSPRTGGSNSPLHFGNGTRLTVT.

The V and J genes are TRBV30 and TRBJ2-5; D not resolved. Germline CDR1 GTSNPN, CDR2 SVGIG (reference sequence). The CDR3 has 11 residues. This CDR3 is CACTQQETQYF. CDR3 nucleotide sequence: TGTGCTTGTACACAGCAAGAGACCCAGTACTTC. The full variable domain, in which reference TRBV30 and TRBJ2-5 provide the parts outside the CDR3, is SQTIHQWPATLVQPVGSPLSLECTVEGTSNPNLYWYRQAAGRGLQLLFYSVGIGQISSEVPQNLSASRPQDRQFILSSKKLLLSDSGFYLCACTQQETQYFGPGTRLLVL.

The chain carries TRBV7-6 and TRBJ1-2; a weak D match, TRBD1 (5 bases). The V and J ends lost 3 bases and 2 bases respectively, with 10 bases between them. This CDR3 region has 14 residues. Germline lookup yields CDR1 SGHVS and CDR2 FNYEAQ. The CDR3 DNA reads TGTGCCAGCAGCTTGCAGGACAACAACTATGGCTACACCTTC. This codes for CASSLQDNNYGYTF.

A note on this clone: Other DNA sequences from this sample encode an identical CDR3 as well. This chain connects TRBV5-1 to TRBJ2-5; D is uncertain. Germline V gene sequence: CDR1 SGHRS, CDR2 YFSETQ. Trimming shortened V by 3 bases and J by 5 bases, and 5 bases separated the two germline ends. There are 11 residues in the CDR3. The CDR3 reads CASSSAETQYF. CDR3 DNA sequence: TGCGCCAGCAGCTCCGCCGAGACCCAGTACTTC.

About this clone itself: This specimen includes other DNA sequences encoding the same CDR3. This sequence joins TRBV19 and TRBJ1-2; 7 nucleotides line up with TRBD1. The CDR3 spans 14 residues. Trimming at V came to 9 bases and at J to 2 bases, leaving 9 bases not matched to a gene. Germline V gene data show CDR1 as LNHDA and CDR2 as SQIVND (reference sequence). The CDR3 nucleotides are TGTGCCAGCCGTGGTGCAGGGGGAAACTATGGCTACACCTTC. It yields the protein CASRGAGGNYGYTF.

The rearrangement joins TRBV6-5 to TRBJ2-3, with 9 bases that match TRBD1. V lost 5 bases and J lost 1; bases outside the gene matches: 4. The germline CDR1 and CDR2 sequences are MNHEY and SVGAGI. This CDR3 is 15 amino acids long. The chain's CDR3 is CASSRQGGGTDTQYF. The CDR3 DNA sequence: TGTGCCAGCAGTAGACAGGGGGGAGGCACAGATACGCAGTATTTT.

CDR3 loop: CASSIVGTYNSPLHF. CDR3 DNA sequence: TGTGCCAGTAGTATAGTGGGAACCTATAATTCACCCCTCCACTTT. The J gene is TRBJ1-6, the V gene TRBV19; D is ambiguous. Trimming left V 1 base short and J 2 bases short, with 6 bases between. Germline CDR1 LNHDA, CDR2 SQIVND (reference sequence). This CDR3 comprises 15 residues.

The J gene is TRBJ1-3, the V gene TRBV7-9; perhaps TRBD1 as D (5 bases). Trimming left V 5 bases short and J 0 bases short, with 14 bases between. There are 16 residues in the CDR3. Per germline, CDR1 SEHNR and CDR2 FQNEAQ (reference sequence). This CDR3 is CASSVAGPSSGNTIYF. The CDR3 nucleotides read TGTGCCAGCAGCGTCGCAGGGCCTAGCTCTGGAAACACCATATATTTT.